The entry that follows covers one T cell receptor beta chain sequence. Its antigen remains unknown. Other DNA sequences from this sample encode an identical CDR3 as well. The donors were all Caucasian adults (living in Nashville, Tennessee). This entry comes from a study of shared clonotypes between healthy human individuals. CDR1 and CDR2 from the germline V gene are KGHSH and LQKENI. The CDR3 consists of 15 residues. Germline trimming cut 0 bases from V and 4 bases from J; bases unmatched to any gene: 3. Study conclusions and caveats: Between four donors, naive CD4 clonotypes were shared at a level of approximately 5%. An expected dependence of interdonor clonotype sharing on sequencing depth was noted.

The table came from immunoSEQ multiplex PCR; TCRdb's copy has only in-frame clones and leaves some out. The sample holds 2 million to 2.5 million clones, approximately 96% seen once. What was sequenced was naive CD4+ T cells sorted from blood. This sample's subset: CD45RA+ positively selected. The J gene is TRBJ1-1, the V gene TRBV18; 9 nucleotides agree with TRBD1. The receptor comes from a man younger than 35 in good health. CDR3 region: CASSPPGGQGTEAFF. DNA of the CDR3: TGTGCCAGCTCACCACCGGGGGGACAGGGCACTGAAGCTTTCTTT.